The source of this TCR beta chain is a study of vaccination and CD4 T cells after COVID-19. Looking at the study overall: The study enrolled six male and four female convalescents, two of whom were Hispanic.

Treatment denoted: 10-day PBMC culture with coronavirus spike peptide pools or control peptides (ViraFEST assay). Cultured CD4+ T cell DNA was sequenced using the Oncomine TCR Beta short-read assay. In TCRdb, the PCR reads were re-called with MiXCR into one record per CDR3 protein. The sample yields about 25,000 distinct CDR3 sequences, 67% seen once. The germline V gene encodes CDR1 SNHLY and CDR2 FYNNEI. The CDR3 is 11 residues long. Deletions cut 9 bases from V and 0 bases from J, with 5 bases between. In the case of this clonotype: The target antigen is unknown.

The clonotype comes from a human donor who received a COVID-19 vaccine. The chain combines TRBV2 with TRBJ1-2; D gene ambiguous. Sequencing was performed on CD4+ T cells from blood, cultured in vitro, taken after SARS-CoV-2 vaccination. For the CDR3, the DNA is TGTGCCAGGGGAGCTAACTATGGCTACACCTTC. It codes for CARGANYGYTF.